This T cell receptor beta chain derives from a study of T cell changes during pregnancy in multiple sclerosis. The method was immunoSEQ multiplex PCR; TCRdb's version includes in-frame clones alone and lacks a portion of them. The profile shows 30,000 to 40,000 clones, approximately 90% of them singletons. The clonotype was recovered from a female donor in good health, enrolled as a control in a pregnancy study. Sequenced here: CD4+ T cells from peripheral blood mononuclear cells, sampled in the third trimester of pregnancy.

The CDR3 here is CASSRLGLAGVETQYF. The CDR3 DNA follows: TGTGCCAGCAGCCGACTCGGACTAGCGGGGGTAGAGACCCAGTACTTC. The V and J genes are TRBV14 and TRBJ2-5, with TRBD2 identical over 13 bases. Looked up from germline, CDR1 is SGHDN and CDR2 is FVKESK. V gave up 4 bases and J gave up 4 bases; unmatched junction bases: 6. The CDR3 runs to 16 residues.